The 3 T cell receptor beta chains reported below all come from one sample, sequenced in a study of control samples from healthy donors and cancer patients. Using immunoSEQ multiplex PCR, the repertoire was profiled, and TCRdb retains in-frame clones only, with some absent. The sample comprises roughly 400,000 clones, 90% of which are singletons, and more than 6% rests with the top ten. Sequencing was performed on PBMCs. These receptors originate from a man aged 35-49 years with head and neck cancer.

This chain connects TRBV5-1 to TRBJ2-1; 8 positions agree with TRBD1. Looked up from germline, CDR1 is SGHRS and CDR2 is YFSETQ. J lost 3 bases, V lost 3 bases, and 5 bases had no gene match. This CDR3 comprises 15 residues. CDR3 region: CASSSGQGSYNEQFF. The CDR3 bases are TGCGCCAGCAGCTCCGGACAGGGAAGCTACAATGAGCAGTTCTTC.

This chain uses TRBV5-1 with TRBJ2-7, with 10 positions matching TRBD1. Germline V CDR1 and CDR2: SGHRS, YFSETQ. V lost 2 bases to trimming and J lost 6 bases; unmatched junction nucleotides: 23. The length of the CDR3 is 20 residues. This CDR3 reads CASSFGRLGVPRDRGSEQYF. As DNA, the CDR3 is TGCGCCAGCAGCTTCGGGCGCCTAGGGGTACCCCGGGACAGGGGTAGCGAGCAGTACTTC.

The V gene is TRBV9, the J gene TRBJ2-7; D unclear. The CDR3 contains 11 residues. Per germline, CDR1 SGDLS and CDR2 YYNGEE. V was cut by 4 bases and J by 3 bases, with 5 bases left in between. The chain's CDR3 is CASSSDYEQYF. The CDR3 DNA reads TGTGCCAGCAGCTCAGACTACGAGCAGTACTTC. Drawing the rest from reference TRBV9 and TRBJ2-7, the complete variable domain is DSGVTQTPKHLITATGQRVTLRCSPRSGDLSVYWYQQSLDQGLQFLIQYYNGEERAKGNILERFSAQQFPDLHSELNLSSLELGDSALYFCASSSDYEQYFGPGTRLTVT.